A selection of T cell receptor beta chains follows, all from one sample in a study of T cell responses to AZD1222 COVID-19 vaccine. TCRdb's copy holds only in-frame clones and misses some; the assay was immunoSEQ multiplex PCR. Of roughly 80,000 clones in the sample, 92% were seen once. Material: peripheral blood, obtained on day 0 of AZD1222 vaccination. These TCRs come from an adult in good health. CDR3s include the opening cysteine and the closing phenylalanine or tryptophan. Each record gives: V gene, J gene, D gene, clone size, CDR3 DNA, CDR3 protein. D genes are given only for firm matches. Only some rows state a clone size, as once, few, many or a class for expanded clones.

v_call: TRBV29-1; j_call: TRBJ1-5; d_call: -; clone_size: -; cdr3_nt: TGCAGCGTTCGGTCCGGGGATCAGCCCCAGCATTTT; cdr3_aa: CSVRSGDQPQHF
v_call: TRBV9; j_call: TRBJ2-7; d_call: -; clone_size: -; cdr3_nt: TGTGCCAGCAGCGTAGGGAACCGAGACTACGAGCAGTACTTC; cdr3_aa: CASSVGNRDYEQYF
v_call: TRBV9; j_call: TRBJ2-1; d_call: -; clone_size: -; cdr3_nt: TGTGCCAGCAGCGCCCGACGAGGGGATGAGCAGTTCTTC; cdr3_aa: CASSARRGDEQFF
v_call: TRBV19; j_call: TRBJ2-1; d_call: TRBD2; clone_size: once; cdr3_nt: TGTGCCAGTGGAGCTAGCGGGGAGATATACAATGAGCAGTTCTTC; cdr3_aa: CASGASGEIYNEQFF
v_call: TRBV18; j_call: TRBJ2-7; d_call: TRBD1; clone_size: -; cdr3_nt: TGTGCCAGCTCACCGACCGGGACAGAGACTTACGAGCAGTACTTC; cdr3_aa: CASSPTGTETYEQYF
v_call: TRBV7-9; j_call: TRBJ1-3; d_call: -; clone_size: -; cdr3_nt: TGTGCCAGCACCCCGAGGATCCAGAGGGGAAACACCATATATTTT; cdr3_aa: CASTPRIQRGNTIYF
v_call: TRBV28; j_call: TRBJ1-5; d_call: -; clone_size: -; cdr3_nt: TGTGCCAGCAGTCCGTTTGTCTCTTATAGCAATCAGCCCCAGCATTTT; cdr3_aa: CASSPFVSYSNQPQHF
v_call: TRBV7-8; j_call: TRBJ2-1; d_call: TRBD2; clone_size: -; cdr3_nt: TGTGCCAGCAGCGACCGGACTAGCGGGAGAAATGAGCAGTTCTTC; cdr3_aa: CASSDRTSGRNEQFF
v_call: TRBV20-1; j_call: TRBJ2-5; d_call: TRBD2; clone_size: -; cdr3_nt: TGCAGTGCTAGTCCACTAGCGGGAGTCCAGGAGACCCAGTACTTC; cdr3_aa: CSASPLAGVQETQYF
v_call: TRBV25-1; j_call: TRBJ1-5; d_call: -; clone_size: -; cdr3_nt: TGTGCCAGCAGCGACATAGGGGGCAATCAGCCCCAGCATTTT; cdr3_aa: CASSDIGGNQPQHF
v_call: TRBV6-5; j_call: TRBJ2-7; d_call: -; clone_size: -; cdr3_nt: TGTGCCAGCAGTTACTCGAGTAGGGGCACCTACGAGCAGTACTTC; cdr3_aa: CASSYSSRGTYEQYF
v_call: TRBV15; j_call: TRBJ2-7; d_call: -; clone_size: -; cdr3_nt: TGTGCCACCAGCAGAGACAGGTCCTACGAGCAGTACTTC; cdr3_aa: CATSRDRSYEQYF
v_call: TRBV2; j_call: TRBJ2-6; d_call: -; clone_size: few; cdr3_nt: TGTGCCAGCGGGGGCGCGTCTGGGGCCAACGTCCTGACTTTC; cdr3_aa: CASGGASGANVLTF
v_call: TRBV13; j_call: TRBJ2-1; d_call: -; clone_size: -; cdr3_nt: TGTGCCAGCAGCTTAGCTCGGGGTCTCGGCTCCTACAATGAGCAGTTCTTC; cdr3_aa: CASSLARGLGSYNEQFF
v_call: TRBV19; j_call: TRBJ1-3; d_call: TRBD1; clone_size: -; cdr3_nt: TGTGCCAGTAGTTCGGGACAGGAATACTCTGGAAACACCATATATTTT; cdr3_aa: CASSSGQEYSGNTIYF
v_call: TRBV6-6; j_call: TRBJ1-5; d_call: -; clone_size: -; cdr3_nt: TGTGCCAGCAGTCCGGCAGAACATACAGGGTATTATAGCAATCAGCCCCAGCATTTT; cdr3_aa: CASSPAEHTGYYSNQPQHF
v_call: TRBV29-1; j_call: TRBJ2-5; d_call: -; clone_size: once; cdr3_nt: TGCAGCGTTACGCCAAGGGGCAATAACCAAGAGACCCAGTACTTC; cdr3_aa: CSVTPRGNNQETQYF
v_call: TRBV28; j_call: TRBJ2-2; d_call: TRBD1; clone_size: -; cdr3_nt: TGTGCCAGCAGAACCGGGACAGGGGCCGGGGAGCTGTTTTTT; cdr3_aa: CASRTGTGAGELFF
v_call: TRBV7-6; j_call: TRBJ1-5; d_call: -; clone_size: -; cdr3_nt: TGTGCCAGCAGCCCCGGGAACACGGGGCAGCCCCAGCATTTT; cdr3_aa: CASSPGNTGQPQHF
v_call: TRBV7-9; j_call: TRBJ2-2; d_call: -; clone_size: -; cdr3_nt: TGTGCCAGCAGCTTAGGGTACGGGATTGACACCGGGGAGCTGTTTTTT; cdr3_aa: CASSLGYGIDTGELFF
v_call: TRBV29-1; j_call: TRBJ2-1; d_call: -; clone_size: -; cdr3_nt: TGCAGCGTCCTAGGAGGTTGGGGCACCTACAATGAGCAGTTCTTC; cdr3_aa: CSVLGGWGTYNEQFF
v_call: TRBV19; j_call: TRBJ1-5; d_call: -; clone_size: -; cdr3_nt: TGTGCCAGTAGTAACCCCAGGTCCCCGATGGGCAATCAGCCCCAGCATTTT; cdr3_aa: CASSNPRSPMGNQPQHF
v_call: TRBV11-2; j_call: TRBJ2-7; d_call: -; clone_size: -; cdr3_nt: TGTGCCAGCAGCTACGTCGAGCAGTACTTC; cdr3_aa: CASSYVEQYF
v_call: TRBV7-9; j_call: TRBJ2-2; d_call: -; clone_size: -; cdr3_nt: TGTGCCAGCAGCCCTCGACAGGCGTCGAACACCGGGGAGCTGTTTTTT; cdr3_aa: CASSPRQASNTGELFF
v_call: TRBV5-1; j_call: TRBJ2-2; d_call: -; clone_size: -; cdr3_nt: TGCGCCAGCAGCTTGAGACAAGCGAACACCGGGGAGCTGTTTTTT; cdr3_aa: CASSLRQANTGELFF
v_call: TRBV28; j_call: TRBJ2-7; d_call: TRBD2; clone_size: -; cdr3_nt: TGTGCCAGCAGTTCATCTAGCGGGAGTGCGAGGCCCTACGAGCAGTACTTC; cdr3_aa: CASSSSSGSARPYEQYF
v_call: TRBV18; j_call: TRBJ2-4; d_call: TRBD2; clone_size: -; cdr3_nt: TGTGCCAGCTCACCAGGTGGACTAGCGGCACTTAGCAAAAACATTCAGTACTTC; cdr3_aa: CASSPGGLAALSKNIQYF
v_call: TRBV3-1/TRBV3-2; j_call: TRBJ2-2; d_call: -; clone_size: -; cdr3_nt: TGTGCCAGCAGCCAAGGGAGGGGCACGAACACCGGGGAGCTGTTTTTT; cdr3_aa: CASSQGRGTNTGELFF
v_call: TRBV10-1; j_call: TRBJ1-3; d_call: -; clone_size: -; cdr3_nt: TGCGCCAGCGGGGTTGGAAACACCATATATTTT; cdr3_aa: CASGVGNTIYF
v_call: TRBV7-3; j_call: TRBJ2-3; d_call: -; clone_size: -; cdr3_nt: TGTGCCAGCAGCACCGCGGTATCAGATACGCAGTATTTT; cdr3_aa: CASSTAVSDTQYF
v_call: TRBV4-2; j_call: TRBJ2-2; d_call: -; clone_size: -; cdr3_nt: TGTGCCAGCAGCCAAGATACCCGTTCTGGGCCGGGCACCGGGGAGCTGTTTTTT; cdr3_aa: CASSQDTRSGPGTGELFF
v_call: TRBV30; j_call: TRBJ2-3; d_call: TRBD2; clone_size: -; cdr3_nt: TGTGCCTGGAACCTAGCGGGAGGAGTAGATACGCAGTATTTT; cdr3_aa: CAWNLAGGVDTQYF
v_call: TRBV28; j_call: TRBJ2-3; d_call: -; clone_size: -; cdr3_nt: TGTGCCAGCAGTTTCTCACCTAGGGAAGGCACAGATACGCAGTATTTT; cdr3_aa: CASSFSPREGTDTQYF
v_call: TRBV7-3; j_call: TRBJ2-2; d_call: -; clone_size: -; cdr3_nt: TGTGCCAGCAGCCCCCAGAGGACCGGGGAGCTGTTTTTT; cdr3_aa: CASSPQRTGELFF
v_call: TRBV28; j_call: TRBJ1-1; d_call: -; clone_size: -; cdr3_nt: TGTGCCAGCAGTCCACAGGGCAGGTTGAACACTGAAGCTTTCTTT; cdr3_aa: CASSPQGRLNTEAFF
v_call: TRBV6-2/TRBV6-3; j_call: TRBJ1-1; d_call: TRBD1; clone_size: -; cdr3_nt: TGTGCCAGCAGTTACTCGAGGTGGGGACAGGGGCTGAACACTGAAGCTTTCTTT; cdr3_aa: CASSYSRWGQGLNTEAFF
v_call: TRBV7-9; j_call: TRBJ1-2; d_call: TRBD1; clone_size: -; cdr3_nt: TGTGCCAGCAGCGTGACAGGGGGCGCAGATGGCTACACCTTC; cdr3_aa: CASSVTGGADGYTF
v_call: TRBV10-3; j_call: TRBJ1-2; d_call: -; clone_size: -; cdr3_nt: TGTGCCATCAACAGGGACGTAGCTAACTATGGCTACACCTTC; cdr3_aa: CAINRDVANYGYTF
v_call: TRBV5-6; j_call: TRBJ2-5; d_call: TRBD2; clone_size: -; cdr3_nt: TGTGCCAGCAGCTTGGAGGGGACTAGCGGGATGTCGAAAGAGACCCAGTACTTC; cdr3_aa: CASSLEGTSGMSKETQYF
v_call: TRBV24-1; j_call: TRBJ1-2; d_call: -; clone_size: -; cdr3_nt: TGTGCCACCAGTGATCCCCGAGACGGAAACTATGGCTACACCTTC; cdr3_aa: CATSDPRDGNYGYTF
v_call: TRBV7-9; j_call: TRBJ2-3; d_call: TRBD2; clone_size: -; cdr3_nt: TGTGCCAGCAGCCTAGTCGCGGGAGGTGGATCAGATACGCAGTATTTT; cdr3_aa: CASSLVAGGGSDTQYF
v_call: TRBV6-6; j_call: TRBJ2-1; d_call: -; clone_size: many; cdr3_nt: TGTGCCAGCACCTCAGCGGATTACAATGAGCAGTTCTTC; cdr3_aa: CASTSADYNEQFF
v_call: TRBV2; j_call: TRBJ1-6; d_call: TRBD1; clone_size: -; cdr3_nt: TGTGCCAGCAGAGTCGAAAGGGATTTACAGGGGGCGCGGAATTCACCCCTCCACTTT; cdr3_aa: CASRVERDLQGARNSPLHF
v_call: TRBV6-2/TRBV6-3; j_call: TRBJ2-7; d_call: TRBD1; clone_size: once; cdr3_nt: TGTGCCAGCAGTTACGGTGACAGGGGTTCCTACGAGCAGTACTTC; cdr3_aa: CASSYGDRGSYEQYF
v_call: TRBV28; j_call: TRBJ1-2; d_call: -; clone_size: -; cdr3_nt: TGTGCCAGCAGCGGCTATGGCTACACCTTC; cdr3_aa: CASSGYGYTF